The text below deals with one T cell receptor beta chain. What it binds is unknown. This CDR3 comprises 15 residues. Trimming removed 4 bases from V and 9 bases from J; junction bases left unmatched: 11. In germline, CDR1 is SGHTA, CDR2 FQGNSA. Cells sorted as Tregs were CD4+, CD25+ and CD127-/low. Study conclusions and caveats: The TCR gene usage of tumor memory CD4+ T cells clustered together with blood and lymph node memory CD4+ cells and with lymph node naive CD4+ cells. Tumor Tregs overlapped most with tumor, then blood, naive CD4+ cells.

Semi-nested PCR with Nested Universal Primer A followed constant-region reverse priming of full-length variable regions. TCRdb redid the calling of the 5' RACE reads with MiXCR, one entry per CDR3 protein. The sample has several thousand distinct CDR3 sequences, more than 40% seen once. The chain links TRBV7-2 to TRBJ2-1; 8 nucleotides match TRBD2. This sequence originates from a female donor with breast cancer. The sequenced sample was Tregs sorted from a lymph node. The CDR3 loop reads CASSYGTSYRGEQFF. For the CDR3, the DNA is TGTGCCAGCAGCTACGGGACTAGTTATAGGGGTGAGCAGTTCTTC.